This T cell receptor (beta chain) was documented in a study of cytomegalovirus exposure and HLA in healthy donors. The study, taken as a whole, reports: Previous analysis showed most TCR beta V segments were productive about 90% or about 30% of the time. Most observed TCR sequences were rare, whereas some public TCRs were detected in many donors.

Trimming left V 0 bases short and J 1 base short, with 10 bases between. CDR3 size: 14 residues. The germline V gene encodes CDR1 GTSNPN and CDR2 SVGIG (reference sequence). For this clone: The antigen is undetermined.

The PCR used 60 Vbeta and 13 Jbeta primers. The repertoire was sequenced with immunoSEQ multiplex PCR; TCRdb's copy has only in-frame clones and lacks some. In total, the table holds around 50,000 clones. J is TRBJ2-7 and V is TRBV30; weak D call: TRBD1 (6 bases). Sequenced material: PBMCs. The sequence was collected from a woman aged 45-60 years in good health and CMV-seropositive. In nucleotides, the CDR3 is TGTGCCTGGAGTGTTCGGGACATGTCCTACGAGCAGTACTTC. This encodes CAWSVRDMSYEQYF.